A selection of T cell receptor beta chains follows, all from one sample in a study of cytomegalovirus exposure and HLA in healthy donors. Clones were sequenced by immunoSEQ multiplex PCR, and TCRdb holds only the in-frame ones, with some missing. This table has about 130,000 clones, approximately 80% appearing once. The sequenced sample was PBMCs. These TCRs come from a human donor in good health. The CDR3 runs from the conserved cysteine through the conserved F or W. The order of the fields is V gene, J gene, clone size, D gene, CDR3 protein, CDR3 DNA. The D gene is left open where the match is weak. Rows may omit the clone size; those that give it use once, few, many or a size class.

TRBV25-1	TRBJ1-1	NA	TRBD1	CASQGVLTEAFF	TGTGCCAGCCAGGGGGTTTTGACTGAAGCTTTCTTT
TRBV6-1	TRBJ1-5	NA	NA	CASSEARSNQPQHF	TGTGCCAGCAGTGAAGCTCGGAGCAATCAGCCCCAGCATTTT
TRBV7-2	TRBJ1-2	NA	TRBD1	CASSSMGGTGVLGGYTF	TGTGCCAGCAGCTCAATGGGCGGGACAGGGGTTCTCGGTGGCTACACCTTC
TRBV5-4	TRBJ2-3	NA	NA	CASSLPREDTQYF	TGTGCCAGCAGCTTACCCCGGGAAGATACGCAGTATTTT
TRBV2	TRBJ2-3	NA	TRBD2	CASSEALGTRMDTQYF	TGTGCCAGCAGTGAAGCGCTAGGGACTAGGATGGATACGCAGTATTTT
TRBV5-5	TRBJ1-1	NA	NA	CASSLELVYGSEAFF	TGTGCCAGCAGCCTAGAGCTGGTTTACGGCAGTGAAGCTTTCTTT
TRBV6-6	TRBJ2-7	NA	NA	CASSYLGGGGYEQYF	TGTGCCAGCAGTTATCTTGGGGGGGGCGGGTACGAGCAGTACTTC
TRBV7-2	TRBJ2-7	NA	NA	CASSPGRGGTYEQYF	TGTGCCAGCAGCCCAGGGAGGGGGGGCACCTACGAGCAGTACTTC
TRBV5-5	TRBJ1-4	NA	NA	CASSLPGKLFF	TGTGCCAGCAGCTTGCCGGGAAAACTGTTTTTT
TRBV2	TRBJ1-4	NA	NA	CASSEARGGEKLFF	TGTGCCAGCAGTGAAGCGCGGGGCGGGGAAAAACTGTTTTTT
TRBV7-9	TRBJ1-6	NA	TRBD1	CSSSSQGAQPNSPLHF	TGTTCCAGCAGCTCTCAGGGGGCGCAGCCTAATTCACCCCTCCACTTT
TRBV12-2	TRBJ2-1	NA	NA	CASRLDSTGNSYNEQFF	TGTGCAAGTCGCTTAGACTCGACAGGGAATTCCTACAATGAGCAGTTCTTC
TRBV5-1	TRBJ2-1	NA	TRBD1	CASSSPGTGVYNEQFF	TGCGCCAGCAGCTCCCCCGGGACAGGGGTGTACAATGAGCAGTTCTTC
TRBV19	TRBJ2-5	once	NA	CASSTSKETQYF	TGTGCCAGTAGTACTTCTAAGGAGACCCAGTACTTC
TRBV5-4	TRBJ2-7	NA	TRBD1	CASTPGQGYEQYF	TGTGCCAGCACGCCGGGACAGGGCTACGAGCAGTACTTC
TRBV5-1	TRBJ2-1	NA	NA	CASSQGYNEQFF	TGCGCCAGCAGCCAGGGCTACAATGAGCAGTTCTTC
TRBV2	TRBJ2-7	NA	TRBD2	CASRPGRVGYEQYF	TGTGCCAGCAGACCGGGGAGGGTAGGCTACGAGCAGTACTTC
TRBV9	TRBJ2-1	once	NA	CASREDDGGLNEQFF	TGTGCCAGCAGGGAAGATGACGGGGGATTAAATGAGCAGTTCTTC
TRBV5-1	TRBJ1-1	NA	NA	CASSPTGDNTEAFF	TGCGCCAGCAGCCCTACGGGGGATAACACTGAAGCTTTCTTT
TRBV6-4	TRBJ2-1	NA	TRBD2	CASSATSGGGTEQFF	TGTGCCAGCAGTGCAACTAGCGGGGGGGGCACCGAGCAGTTCTTC
TRBV6-5	TRBJ1-1	NA	NA	CASSTGPGTEAFF	TGTGCCAGCAGTACAGGGCCAGGTACTGAAGCTTTCTTT
TRBV18	TRBJ1-3	NA	NA	CASSRWESSGNTIYF	TGTGCCAGCTCCCGTTGGGAGAGCTCTGGAAACACCATATATTTT
TRBV18	TRBJ2-7	NA	TRBD1	CASSLAGTGAYEQYF	TGTGCCAGCTCACTAGCCGGGACAGGGGCCTACGAGCAGTACTTC
TRBV5-1	TRBJ1-2	once	TRBD1	CASSTPNGQGNGYTF	TGCGCCAGCAGCACTCCAAACGGACAGGGCAATGGCTACACCTTC
TRBV19	TRBJ2-3	NA	TRBD2	CASSALGGRWDTQYF	TGTGCCAGTAGTGCCCTGGGGGGGAGGTGGGATACGCAGTATTTT
TRBV5-1	TRBJ2-7	NA	NA	CASSLRELGSYEQYF	TGCGCCAGCAGCTTACGGGAACTCGGAAGCTACGAGCAGTACTTC
TRBV9	TRBJ2-1	NA	TRBD1	CASSGRTGGNEQFF	TGTGCCAGCAGCGGCCGGACAGGGGGTAATGAGCAGTTCTTC
TRBV2	TRBJ1-3	NA	TRBD1	CASRTRGAGNTIYF	TGTGCCAGCAGAACCAGGGGGGCTGGAAACACCATATATTTT
TRBV4-1	TRBJ1-4	once	TRBD1	CASTDSPGQGGEKLFF	TGCGCCAGCACCGATTCCCCGGGACAGGGTGGAGAAAAACTGTTTTTT
TRBV9	TRBJ2-1	once	TRBD2	CASSAGGLAVNEQFF	TGTGCCAGCAGCGCGGGGGGACTAGCGGTAAATGAGCAGTTCTTC
TRBV6-5	TRBJ2-7	NA	TRBD1	CASSYRDSHSYEQYF	TGTGCCAGCAGTTACCGGGACAGCCACTCCTACGAGCAGTACTTC
TRBV7-9	TRBJ1-1	NA	NA	CASSPRTATGYTEAFF	TGTGCCAGCAGCCCCCGGACAGCCACTGGTTACACTGAAGCTTTCTTT
TRBV2	TRBJ2-7	NA	TRBD1	CASSGHRGTYEQYF	TGTGCCAGCAGTGGTCACAGGGGGACCTACGAGCAGTACTTC
TRBV6-5	TRBJ2-7	NA	NA	CASSLTGNEQYF	TGTGCCAGCAGTTTAACAGGGAACGAGCAGTACTTC
TRBV7-2	TRBJ2-7	NA	NA	CASSLSSAAYEQYF	TGTGCCAGCAGCTTATCTAGCGCCGCCTACGAGCAGTACTTC
TRBV5-4	TRBJ1-2	NA	NA	CASSPDLYGYTF	TGTGCCAGCAGCCCGGACTTGTACGGCTACACCTTC
TRBV19	TRBJ2-1	once	NA	CASSIVTYNEQFF	TGTGCCAGTAGTATAGTTACCTACAATGAGCAGTTCTTC
TRBV18	TRBJ2-5	NA	NA	CASSLYDRQETQYF	TGTGCCAGCTCCTTATACGACAGACAAGAGACCCAGTACTTC
TRBV29-1	TRBJ2-2	few	NA	CSVRPGLHTGELFF	TGCAGCGTTAGACCGGGACTTCACACCGGGGAGCTGTTTTTT
TRBV10-3	TRBJ1-4	NA	NA	CAISDPGRVGEKLFF	TGTGCCATCAGTGACCCCGGCAGGGTAGGCGAAAAACTGTTTTTT
TRBV4-1	TRBJ2-1	NA	TRBD2	CASSQEAGVDEQFF	TGCGCCAGCAGCCAGGAGGCGGGGGTTGATGAGCAGTTCTTC
TRBV11-1	TRBJ2-5	once	NA	CASSSQGFQETQYF	TGTGCCAGCAGCTCGCAGGGATTTCAAGAGACCCAGTACTTC
TRBV28	TRBJ1-2	NA	TRBD1	CASTSGTGAFYGYTF	TGTGCCAGCACCTCGGGGACAGGGGCGTTCTATGGCTACACCTTC
TRBV6-1	TRBJ2-4	NA	NA	CASSERGWDIQYF	TGTGCCAGCAGTGAAAGGGGTTGGGACATTCAGTACTTC
TRBV5-6	TRBJ2-7	NA	NA	CASSLWAGEQYF	TGTGCCAGCAGCTTGTGGGCAGGCGAGCAGTACTTC
TRBV4-2	TRBJ2-1	NA	NA	CASSLNRGSYNEQFF	TGTGCCAGCAGTCTCAACCGGGGGTCCTACAATGAGCAGTTCTTC